The T cell receptor (beta chain) under discussion was sequenced for a study of blood T cell repertoires in COVID-19. Study details: Researchers got acute and convalescent COVID-19 samples from the United States, Italy and Spain. PBMCs, B-cell-depleted T cells, or T cells provided the cDNA or gDNA that made up the material.

Original analysis: Reference gene primer amplification gave estimated nucleated cell counts. Clones were read by immunoSEQ multiplex PCR, and TCRdb kept only the in-frame ones, dropping some. Clone size and the V and J calls come from that table; the DNA yielded D and trimming. Among a few hundred thousand clones listed, roughly 90% were seen once. Deletions cut 0 bases from V and 5 bases from J, with 11 bases between. This CDR3 spans 15 amino acids. Germline V gene lookup returns CDR1 SGHRS and CDR2 YFSETQ. Material for sequencing was peripheral blood. The source of this sequence is a man in his fifties or sixties with acute or convalescent COVID-19. The chain is built from TRBV5-1 and TRBJ1-4; D possibly corresponds to TRBD1 (6 bases). Here the CDR3 reads CASSLASRGNEKLFF. The DNA for the CDR3 is TGCGCCAGCAGCTTGGCAAGCAGGGGAAATGAAAAACTGTTTTTT. Looking up the rest from reference TRBV5-1 and TRBJ1-4 gives the full variable domain: KAGVTQTPRYLIKTRGQQVTLSCSPISGHRSVSWYQQTPGQGLQFLFEYFSETQRNKGNFPGRFSGRQFSNSRSEMNVSTLELGDSALYLCASSLASRGNEKLFFGSGTQLSVL.